These 16 T cell receptor beta chains were all obtained from the same sample, sequenced in a study of shared clonotypes between healthy human individuals (dated by TCRdb to 2018 to 2021). Libraries came from the immunoSEQ multiplex PCR assay. TCRdb re-hosts the immuneACCESS table, in-frame sequences only. Its copies lack some clones; in the studies checked, an unresolved V gene accounts for under half of them, and the cause for the rest is not known. The table for this sample lists 450,000 to 550,000 clones; approximately 85% of them were counted only once. Of the sample, 10% to 15% falls within the top ten clones. Sequenced input: PBMCs. The receptors stem from a middle-aged woman in good health. Some clones in this sample may be carry-over from other donors' samples.

The chain employs TRBV7-8 and TRBJ2-1; a possible D gene is TRBD2 (8 bases). Germline V gene sequence: CDR1 SGHVS, CDR2 FQNEAQ. The CDR3 is 13 residues long. Trimming took off 7 bases at V and 10 bases at J, with 17 bases between the two ends. This chain's CDR3 is CASNVAGTEEQFF. The CDR3 DNA reads TGTGCCAGCAACGTAGCGGGGACAGAGGAGCAGTTCTTC.

Comments on this clone: Germline is not matched at one junction end, which may reflect a read error. The V gene is TRBV7-7, the J gene TRBJ2-5; D not resolved. CDR1 is SSHAT, CDR2 FNYEAQ, per germline (reference sequence). The CDR3 sequence is 14 residues long. The CDR3 region is CASSLDPNQETQYF. DNA of the CDR3: TGTGCCAGCAGCTTAGACCCCAACCAGGAGACCCAGTACTTC.

The table lists this clone with a few counts. The chain has TRBV6-1 and TRBJ1-2, with 7 nucleotides matching TRBD1. V gave up 4 bases and J gave up 5 bases; unmatched junction bases: 7. CDR3 size: 14 residues. The germline V gene encodes CDR1 MNHNS and CDR2 SASEGT. In nucleotides, the CDR3 is TGTGCCAGCAGTGGTGGACAGGCTCGGTATGGCTACACCTTC. Translated: CASSGGQARYGYTF.

This chain joins TRBV19 and TRBJ2-2; D gene unclear. The V end lost 6 bases, the J end lost 2 bases, and 13 bases lay between the germline ends. This CDR3 is built from 15 residues. CDR1 and CDR2 from the germline V gene are LNHDA and SQIVND (reference sequence). The CDR3 reads CASRPPDVNTGELFF. CDR3 DNA: TGTGCCAGTAGACCCCCCGACGTTAACACCGGGGAGCTGTTTTTT.

The chain has TRBV19 and TRBJ1-5; D remains ambiguous. In germline, CDR1 is LNHDA, CDR2 SQIVND (reference sequence). This CDR3 comprises 13 residues. V gave up 3 bases and J gave up 10 bases, with 13 bases separating them. The CDR3 DNA is TGTGCCAGTAGTATCCGTCGTGGTGATCCCCAGCATTTT. Protein: CASSIRRGDPQHF.

This chain uses TRBV5-6 with TRBJ2-7, with D possibly being TRBD1 or TRBD2 (5 bases each). This CDR3 spans 14 amino acids. V lost 2 bases to trimming and J lost 5 bases, with 14 bases between them. Germline V CDR1 and CDR2: SGHDT, YYEEEE. Here the CDR3 DNA reads TGTGCCAGCAGCTTCAGGGCAGGGACCGACGAGCAGTACTTC. This encodes CASSFRAGTDEQYF.

Only a few counts were recorded for this clone. CDR3 DNA sequence: TGTGCCACCAGCAGAGAGGCGGGAACGGCGAACACCGGGGAGCTGTTTTTT. This translates into CATSREAGTANTGELFF. The chain joins TRBV15 to TRBJ2-2, with D tentatively TRBD2 (6 bases). V dropped 0 bases and J dropped 0 bases, with 11 bases sitting between them. This CDR3 has 17 amino acids. Germline lookup yields CDR1 LNHNV and CDR2 YYDKDF (reference sequence).

The chain couples TRBV27 to TRBJ1-1; D uncertain. Trimming removed 5 bases from V and 3 bases from J, with 13 bases in between. Looked up from germline, CDR1 is MNHEY and CDR2 is SMNVEV (reference sequence). The CDR3 is made up of 14 amino acids. Written as DNA, the CDR3 is TGTGCCAGCAGTCTGGCCGCCGGTTACACTGAAGCTTTCTTT. It translates to CASSLAAGYTEAFF.

In its sample, this clone was seen once. The CDR3 DNA is TGTGCCAGCAGTGCTGGACTAGCGGGATCCGACGAGCAGTACTTC. Translation gives CASSAGLAGSDEQYF. The chain recombines TRBV2 with TRBJ2-7; 12 bases fit TRBD2. After removal of 4 bases from V and 5 bases from J, the junction contained 6 bases not matched to a gene. In germline, CDR1 is SNHLY, CDR2 FYNNEI. This CDR3 has 15 residues.

V gene TRBV28 combines with J gene TRBJ2-7; 7 positions match TRBD1. The CDR3 is 14 residues long. Per germline, CDR1 MDHEN and CDR2 SYDVKM. With V trimmed by 6 bases and J by 2 bases, 7 bases remained unmatched. This CDR3 is CASREQGEPYEQYF. The CDR3 DNA sequence: TGTGCCAGCAGGGAGCAGGGGGAACCCTACGAGCAGTACTTC.

CDR3 in amino acids: CASRETGPQNIQYF. The CDR3 region has the DNA TGCGCCAGCAGAGAAACCGGGCCACAAAACATTCAGTACTTC. V is TRBV5-1 and J is TRBJ2-4; D gene unclear. CDR1 and CDR2 (germline): SGHRS, YFSETQ. CDR3 length equals 14 residues. The V gene lost 5 bases and the J gene lost 5 bases, with 14 bases spanning the gap.

This clone was recorded once. The V gene is TRBV18, the J gene TRBJ2-2; tentatively, D is TRBD2 (5 bases). This CDR3 has 16 amino acids. Germline CDR1 and CDR2: KGHSH and LQKENI. The V gene lost 3 bases and the J gene lost 6 bases, with 17 bases spanning the gap. CDR3 region: CASSPTWSRGSGELFF. In nucleotides, the CDR3 is TGTGCCAGCTCACCTACATGGTCCCGCGGGTCCGGGGAGCTGTTTTTT.

The gene calls are TRBV19 and TRBJ2-1; the match to TRBD2 covers 16 bases. The V and J ends lost 3 bases and 6 bases, in that order; junction bases with no gene match: 14. The CDR3 runs 20 residues. CDR1 and CDR2 from the germline V gene are LNHDA and SQIVND (reference sequence). CDR3 coding DNA: TGTGCCAGTAGTATCTGGGGTTCCTCCGGGACTAGCGGGAGGGCCAATGAGCAGTTCTTC. Translation gives CASSIWGSSGTSGRANEQFF.

The chain carries TRBV9 and TRBJ2-2, with 10 positions matching TRBD2. This CDR3 contains 17 residues. With V trimmed by 3 bases and J by 0 bases, 5 bases remained unmatched. Germline CDR1 reads SGDLS; CDR2 reads YYNGEE. In DNA form, the CDR3 reads TGTGCCAGCAGCGCGGGACTAGCGCTCGCGAACACCGGGGAGCTGTTTTTT. The encoded protein is CASSAGLALANTGELFF.

On this clone: Other DNA sequences from this sample encode an identical CDR3 as well. The rearrangement joins TRBV7-3 to TRBJ2-3; no clear D gene. Looked up from germline, CDR1 is SGHTA and CDR2 is FQGTGA. The CDR3 spans 13 residues. The V and J ends lost 5 bases and 0 bases respectively, with 6 bases between them. The CDR3 loop reads CASSRGSTDTQYF. In DNA, the CDR3 is TGTGCCAGCAGCCGTGGGAGCACAGATACGCAGTATTTT.

This clone was detected once. The J gene is TRBJ2-1, the V gene TRBV19, with TRBD2 matching over 12 bases. The length of the CDR3 is 16 residues. Germline V gene data show CDR1 as LNHDA and CDR2 as SQIVND (reference sequence). V trimming: 7 bases; J trimming: 9 bases; junction bases outside the gene matches: 13. The CDR3 is CASKPSGRAIVGEQFF. CDR3 coding DNA: TGTGCCAGTAAACCTAGCGGGAGGGCTATCGTTGGTGAGCAGTTCTTC.